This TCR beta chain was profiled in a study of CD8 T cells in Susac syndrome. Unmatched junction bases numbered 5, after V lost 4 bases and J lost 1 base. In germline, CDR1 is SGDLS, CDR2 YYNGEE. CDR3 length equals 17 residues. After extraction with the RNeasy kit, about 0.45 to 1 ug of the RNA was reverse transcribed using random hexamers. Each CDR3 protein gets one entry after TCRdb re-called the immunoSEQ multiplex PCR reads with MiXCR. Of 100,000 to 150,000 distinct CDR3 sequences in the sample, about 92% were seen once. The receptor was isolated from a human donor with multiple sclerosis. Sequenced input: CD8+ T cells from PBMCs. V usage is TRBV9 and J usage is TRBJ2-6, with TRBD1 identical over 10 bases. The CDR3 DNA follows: TGTGCCAGCAGCCCTAGGGGACAGGGGTCTGGGGCCAACGTCCTGACTTTC. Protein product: CASSPRGQGSGANVLTF.